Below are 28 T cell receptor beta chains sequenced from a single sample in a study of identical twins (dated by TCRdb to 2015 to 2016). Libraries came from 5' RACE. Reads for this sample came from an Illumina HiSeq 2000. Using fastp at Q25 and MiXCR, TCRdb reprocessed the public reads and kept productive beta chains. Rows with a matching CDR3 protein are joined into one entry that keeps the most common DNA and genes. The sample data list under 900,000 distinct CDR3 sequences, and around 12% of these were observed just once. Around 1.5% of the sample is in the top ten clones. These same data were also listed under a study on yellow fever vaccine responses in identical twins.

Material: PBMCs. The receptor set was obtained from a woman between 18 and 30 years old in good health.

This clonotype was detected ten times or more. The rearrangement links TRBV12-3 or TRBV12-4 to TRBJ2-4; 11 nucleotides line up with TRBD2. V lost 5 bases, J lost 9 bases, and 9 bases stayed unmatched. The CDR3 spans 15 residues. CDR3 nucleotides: TGTGCCAGCAGTCCGACTAGCGGGACTTCCGGCATTCAGTACTTC. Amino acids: CASSPTSGTSGIQYF.

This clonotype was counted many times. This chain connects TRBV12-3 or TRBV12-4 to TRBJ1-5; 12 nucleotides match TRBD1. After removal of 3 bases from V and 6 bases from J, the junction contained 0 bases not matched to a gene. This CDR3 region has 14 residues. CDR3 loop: CASSLGQGAQPQHF. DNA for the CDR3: TGTGCCAGCAGTTTGGGACAGGGGGCTCAGCCCCAGCATTTT.

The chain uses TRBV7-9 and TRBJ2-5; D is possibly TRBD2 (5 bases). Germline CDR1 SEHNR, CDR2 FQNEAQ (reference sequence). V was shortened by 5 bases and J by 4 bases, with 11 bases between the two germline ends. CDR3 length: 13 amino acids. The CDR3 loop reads CASSQTGVETQYF. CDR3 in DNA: TGTGCCAGCAGCCAAACCGGGGTAGAGACCCAGTACTTC.

The CDR3 DNA reads as TGTGCCAGAAGCGGGACAGGGGCAACCACCTGCTCCTACAATGAGCAGTTCTTC. Translating gives CARSGTGATTCSYNEQFF. The chain is built from TRBV5-3 and TRBJ2-1, with 10 positions matching TRBD1. TRBV5-3 is assigned to the ORF class and has an uncertain function. V shed 4 bases and J 0 bases; nucleotides not matched to a gene: 10. The CDR3 is 18 residues long.

In DNA form, the CDR3 reads TGCGCCAGCAGCCCTTGGAGGGGCACCAACGAGCAGTACTTC. Its translation: CASSPWRGTNEQYF. J is TRBJ2-7 and V is TRBV10-1; possibly TRBD2 for D (6 bases). The CDR3 covers 14 residues. Germline-derived CDR1 and CDR2 are WNHNN and SYGVQD (reference sequence). The V end was cut by 6 bases, the J end by 5 bases, with 17 bases between.

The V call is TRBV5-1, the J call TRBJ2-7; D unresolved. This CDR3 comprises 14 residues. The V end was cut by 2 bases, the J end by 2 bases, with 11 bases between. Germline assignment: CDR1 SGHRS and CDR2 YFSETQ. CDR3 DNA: TGCGCCAGCAGCTTCGGGCCCGTTACCTACGAGCAGTACTTC. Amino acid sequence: CASSFGPVTYEQYF.

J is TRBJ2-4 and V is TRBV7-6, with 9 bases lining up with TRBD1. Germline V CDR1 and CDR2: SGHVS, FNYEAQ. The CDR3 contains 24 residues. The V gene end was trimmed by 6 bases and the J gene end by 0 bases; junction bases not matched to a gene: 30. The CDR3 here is CASRRIPGTGFWERGGLAKNIQYF. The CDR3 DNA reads TGTGCCAGCAGGAGGATTCCCGGGACAGGGTTTTGGGAGCGGGGCGGCCTAGCCAAAAACATTCAGTACTTC.

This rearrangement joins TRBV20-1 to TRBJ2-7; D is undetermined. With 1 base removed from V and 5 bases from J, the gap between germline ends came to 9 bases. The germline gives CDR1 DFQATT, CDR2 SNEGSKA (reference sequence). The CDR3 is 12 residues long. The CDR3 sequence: CSARGGWDEQYF. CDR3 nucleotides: TGCAGTGCTAGAGGAGGTTGGGACGAGCAGTACTTC.

CDR3 in amino acids: CASSLVTGVTGELFF. CDR3 sequence (DNA): TGTGCCAGCAGCTTAGTAACAGGGGTTACCGGGGAGCTGTTTTTT. This chain links TRBV7-3 with TRBJ2-2; TRBD1 agrees at 7 bases. The J segment lost 5 bases and the V segment lost 2 bases, leaving 5 bases of the junction unmatched. Germline CDR1 is SGHTA and CDR2 is FQGTGA. The CDR3 consists of 15 residues.

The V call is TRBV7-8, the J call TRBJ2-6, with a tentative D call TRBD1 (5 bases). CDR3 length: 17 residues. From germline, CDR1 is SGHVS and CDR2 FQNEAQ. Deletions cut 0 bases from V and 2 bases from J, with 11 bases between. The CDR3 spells CASSLAFQGPGANVLTF. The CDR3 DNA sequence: TGTGCCAGCAGCTTAGCGTTCCAGGGTCCTGGGGCCAACGTCCTGACTTTC.

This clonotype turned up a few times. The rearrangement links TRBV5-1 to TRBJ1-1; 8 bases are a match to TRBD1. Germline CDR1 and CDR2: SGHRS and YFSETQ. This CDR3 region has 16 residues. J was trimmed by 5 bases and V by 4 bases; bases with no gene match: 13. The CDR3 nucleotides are TGCGCCAGCAGCCGCGACAGGGGAGACGGGTTGACTGAAGCTTTCTTT. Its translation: CASSRDRGDGLTEAFF.

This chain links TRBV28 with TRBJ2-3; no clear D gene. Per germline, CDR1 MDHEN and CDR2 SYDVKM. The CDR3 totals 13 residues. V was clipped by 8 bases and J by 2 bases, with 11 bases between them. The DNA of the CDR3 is TGTGCCAGCGGCTCCCCCCCCACAGATACGCAGTATTTT. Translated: CASGSPPTDTQYF.

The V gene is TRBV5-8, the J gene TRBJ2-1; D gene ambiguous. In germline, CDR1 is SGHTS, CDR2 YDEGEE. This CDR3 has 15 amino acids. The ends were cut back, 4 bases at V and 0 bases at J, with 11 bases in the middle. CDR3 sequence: CASSPGLRSYNEQFF. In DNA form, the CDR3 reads TGTGCCAGCAGCCCCGGGCTTCGCTCCTACAATGAGCAGTTCTTC.

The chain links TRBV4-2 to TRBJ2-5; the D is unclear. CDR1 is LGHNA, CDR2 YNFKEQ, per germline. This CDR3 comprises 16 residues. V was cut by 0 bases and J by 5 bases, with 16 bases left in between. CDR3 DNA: TGTGCCAGCAGCCAAGATCTTAGTAGGGTTGGGGAGACCCAGTACTTC. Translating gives CASSQDLSRVGETQYF.

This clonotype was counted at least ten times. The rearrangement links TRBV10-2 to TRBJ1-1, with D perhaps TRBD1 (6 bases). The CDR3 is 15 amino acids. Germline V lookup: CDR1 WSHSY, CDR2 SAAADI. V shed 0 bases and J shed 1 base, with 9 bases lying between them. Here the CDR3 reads CASSESGTPNTEAFF. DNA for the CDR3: TGCGCCAGCAGTGAGTCTGGGACACCGAACACTGAAGCTTTCTTT.

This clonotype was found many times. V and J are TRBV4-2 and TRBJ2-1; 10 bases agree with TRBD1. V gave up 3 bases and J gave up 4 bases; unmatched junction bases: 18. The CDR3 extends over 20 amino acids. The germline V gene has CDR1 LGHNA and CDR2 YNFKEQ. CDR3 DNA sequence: TGTGCCAGCAGCCACGGACAGGGGGTCATTTTACCCTCATGGTACAATGAGCAGTTCTTC. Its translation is CASSHGQGVILPSWYNEQFF.

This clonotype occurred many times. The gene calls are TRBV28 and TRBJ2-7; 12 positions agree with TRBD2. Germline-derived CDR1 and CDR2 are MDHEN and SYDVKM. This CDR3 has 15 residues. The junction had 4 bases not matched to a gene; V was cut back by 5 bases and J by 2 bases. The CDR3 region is CASSRGLAGTYEQYF. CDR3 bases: TGTGCCAGCAGTCGAGGACTAGCGGGGACCTACGAGCAGTACTTC.

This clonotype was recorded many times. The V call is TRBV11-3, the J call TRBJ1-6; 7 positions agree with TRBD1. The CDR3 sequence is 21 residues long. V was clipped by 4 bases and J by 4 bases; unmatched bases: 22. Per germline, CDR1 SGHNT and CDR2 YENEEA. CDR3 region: CASSSRNRDSTYVLYNSPLHF. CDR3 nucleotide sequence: TGTGCCAGCAGCTCGAGAAACCGGGACAGCACCTATGTGTTATATAATTCACCCCTCCACTTT.

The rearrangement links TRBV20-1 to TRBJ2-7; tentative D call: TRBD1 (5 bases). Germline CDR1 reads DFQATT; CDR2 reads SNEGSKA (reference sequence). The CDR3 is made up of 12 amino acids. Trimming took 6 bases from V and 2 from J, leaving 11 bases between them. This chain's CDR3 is CSAADTTYEQYF. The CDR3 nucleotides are TGCAGTGCCGCGGACACGACCTACGAGCAGTACTTC.

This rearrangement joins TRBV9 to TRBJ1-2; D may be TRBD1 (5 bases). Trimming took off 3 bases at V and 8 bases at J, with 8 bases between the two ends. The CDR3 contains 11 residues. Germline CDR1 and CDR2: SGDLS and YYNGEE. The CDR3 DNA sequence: TGTGCCAGCAGCGGAGAGGGGGGCTACACCTTC. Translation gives CASSGEGGYTF.

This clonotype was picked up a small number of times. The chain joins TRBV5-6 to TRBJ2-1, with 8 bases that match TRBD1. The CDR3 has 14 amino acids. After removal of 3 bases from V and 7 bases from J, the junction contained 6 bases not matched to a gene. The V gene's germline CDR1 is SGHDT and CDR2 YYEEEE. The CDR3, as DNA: TGTGCCAGCAGCTCCTGGACAGGGAGGAATGAGCAGTTCTTC. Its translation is CASSSWTGRNEQFF. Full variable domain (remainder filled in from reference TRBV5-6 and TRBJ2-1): DAGVTQSPTHLIKTRGQQVTLRCSPKSGHDTVSWYQQALGQGPQFIFQYYEEEERQRGNFPDRFSGHQFPNYSSELNVNALLLGDSALYLCASSSWTGRNEQFFGPGTRLTVL.

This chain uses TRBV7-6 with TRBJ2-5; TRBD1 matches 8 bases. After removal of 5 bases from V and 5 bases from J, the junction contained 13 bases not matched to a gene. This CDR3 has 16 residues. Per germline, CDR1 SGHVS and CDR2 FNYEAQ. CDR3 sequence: CASSRPPTGGVETQYF. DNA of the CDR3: TGTGCCAGCAGCCGGCCCCCTACAGGGGGTGTTGAGACCCAGTACTTC.

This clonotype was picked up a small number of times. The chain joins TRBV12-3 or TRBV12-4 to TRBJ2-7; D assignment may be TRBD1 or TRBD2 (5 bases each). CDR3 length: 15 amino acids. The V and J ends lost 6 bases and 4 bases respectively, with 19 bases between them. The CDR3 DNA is TGTGCCAGCAGCACTACCCGGGACGGAAAGTACGAGCAGTACTTC. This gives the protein CASSTTRDGKYEQYF.

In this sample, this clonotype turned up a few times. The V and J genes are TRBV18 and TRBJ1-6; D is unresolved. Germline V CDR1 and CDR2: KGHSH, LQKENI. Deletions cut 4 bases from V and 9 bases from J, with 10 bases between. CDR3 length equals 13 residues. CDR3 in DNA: TGTGCCAGCTCACAAGGGTTTGGTTCACCCCTCCACTTT. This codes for CASSQGFGSPLHF.

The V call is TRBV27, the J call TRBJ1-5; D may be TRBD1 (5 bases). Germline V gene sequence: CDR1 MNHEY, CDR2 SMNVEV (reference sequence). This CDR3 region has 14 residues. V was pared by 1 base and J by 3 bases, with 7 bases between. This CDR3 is CASSLWGNNQPQHF. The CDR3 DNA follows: TGTGCCAGCAGTTTATGGGGGAACAATCAGCCCCAGCATTTT.

This CDR3 reads CASSVTGFAYEQYV. In DNA form, the CDR3 reads TGTGCCAGCAGCGTGACAGGTTTTGCCTACGAGCAGTACGTC. This chain joins TRBV5-5 and TRBJ2-7, with TRBD1 as a possible D gene (6 bases). CDR3 size: 14 residues. V was pared by 4 bases and J by 2 bases, with 13 bases between. Germline V gene data show CDR1 as SGHKS and CDR2 as YYEKEE (reference sequence).

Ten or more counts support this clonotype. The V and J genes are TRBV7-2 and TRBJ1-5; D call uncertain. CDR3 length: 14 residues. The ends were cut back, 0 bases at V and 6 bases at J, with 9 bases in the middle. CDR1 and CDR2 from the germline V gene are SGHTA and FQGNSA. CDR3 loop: CASSLALPGQPQHF. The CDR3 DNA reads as TGTGCCAGCAGCTTAGCGCTACCGGGTCAGCCCCAGCATTTT.

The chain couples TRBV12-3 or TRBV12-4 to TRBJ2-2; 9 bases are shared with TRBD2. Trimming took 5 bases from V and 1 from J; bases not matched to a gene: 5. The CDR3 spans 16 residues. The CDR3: CASSMLAGENTGELFF. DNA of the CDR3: TGTGCCAGCAGTATGTTAGCGGGGGAGAACACCGGGGAGCTGTTTTTT.